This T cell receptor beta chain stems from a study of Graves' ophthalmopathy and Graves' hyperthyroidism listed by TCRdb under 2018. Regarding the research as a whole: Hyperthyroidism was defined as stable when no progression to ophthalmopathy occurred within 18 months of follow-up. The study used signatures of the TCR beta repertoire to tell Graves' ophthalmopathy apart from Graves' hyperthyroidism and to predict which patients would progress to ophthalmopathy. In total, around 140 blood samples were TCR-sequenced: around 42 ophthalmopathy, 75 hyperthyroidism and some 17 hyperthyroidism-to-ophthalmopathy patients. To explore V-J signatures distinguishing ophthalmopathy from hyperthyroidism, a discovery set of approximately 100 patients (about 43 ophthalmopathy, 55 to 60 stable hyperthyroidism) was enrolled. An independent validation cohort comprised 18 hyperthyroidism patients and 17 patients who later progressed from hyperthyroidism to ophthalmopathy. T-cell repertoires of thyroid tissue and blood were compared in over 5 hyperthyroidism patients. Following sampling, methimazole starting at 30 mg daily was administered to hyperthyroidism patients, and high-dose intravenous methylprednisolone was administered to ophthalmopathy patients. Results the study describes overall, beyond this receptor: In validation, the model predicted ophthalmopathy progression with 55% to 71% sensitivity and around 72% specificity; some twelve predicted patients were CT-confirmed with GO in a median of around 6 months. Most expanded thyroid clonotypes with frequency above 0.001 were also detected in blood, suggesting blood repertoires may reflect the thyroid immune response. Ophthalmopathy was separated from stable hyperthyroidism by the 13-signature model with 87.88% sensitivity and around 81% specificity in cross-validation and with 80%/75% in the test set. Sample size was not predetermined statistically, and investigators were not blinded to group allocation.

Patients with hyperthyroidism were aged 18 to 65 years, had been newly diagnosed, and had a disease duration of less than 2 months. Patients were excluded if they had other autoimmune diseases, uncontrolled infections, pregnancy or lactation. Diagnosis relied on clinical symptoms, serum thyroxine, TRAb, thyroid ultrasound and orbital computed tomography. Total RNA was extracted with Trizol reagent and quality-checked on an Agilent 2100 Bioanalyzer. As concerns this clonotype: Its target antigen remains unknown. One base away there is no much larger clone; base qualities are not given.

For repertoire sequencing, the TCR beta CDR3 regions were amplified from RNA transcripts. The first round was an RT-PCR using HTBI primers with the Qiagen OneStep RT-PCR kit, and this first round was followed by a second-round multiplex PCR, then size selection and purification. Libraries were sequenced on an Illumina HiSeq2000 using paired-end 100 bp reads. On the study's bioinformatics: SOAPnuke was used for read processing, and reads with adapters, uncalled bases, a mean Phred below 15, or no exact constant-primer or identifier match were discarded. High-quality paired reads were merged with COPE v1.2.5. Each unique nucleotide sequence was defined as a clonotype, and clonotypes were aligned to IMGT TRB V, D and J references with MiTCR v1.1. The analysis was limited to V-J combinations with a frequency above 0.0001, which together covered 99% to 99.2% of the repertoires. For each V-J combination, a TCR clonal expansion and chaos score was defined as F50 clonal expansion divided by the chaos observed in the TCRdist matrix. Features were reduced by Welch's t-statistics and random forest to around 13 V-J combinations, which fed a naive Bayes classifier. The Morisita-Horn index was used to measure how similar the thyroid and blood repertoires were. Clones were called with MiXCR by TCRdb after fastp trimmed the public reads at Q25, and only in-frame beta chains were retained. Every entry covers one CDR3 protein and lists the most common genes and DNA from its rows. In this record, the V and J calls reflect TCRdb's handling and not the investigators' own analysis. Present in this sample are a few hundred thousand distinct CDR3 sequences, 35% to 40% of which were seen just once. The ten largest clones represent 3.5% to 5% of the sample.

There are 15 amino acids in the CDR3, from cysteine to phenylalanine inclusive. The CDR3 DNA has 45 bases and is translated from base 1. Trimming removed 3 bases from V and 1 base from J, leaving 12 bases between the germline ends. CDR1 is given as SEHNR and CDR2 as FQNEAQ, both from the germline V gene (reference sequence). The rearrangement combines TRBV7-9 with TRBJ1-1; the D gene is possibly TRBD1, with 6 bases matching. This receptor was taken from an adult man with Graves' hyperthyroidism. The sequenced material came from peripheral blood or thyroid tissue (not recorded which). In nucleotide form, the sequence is TGTGCCAGCAGCTTTGCCCCGACAGGGAACACTGAAGCTTTCTTT. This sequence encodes CASSFAPTGNTEAFF. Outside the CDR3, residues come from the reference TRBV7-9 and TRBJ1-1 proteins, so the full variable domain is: DTGVSQNPRHKITKRGQNVTFRCDPISEHNRLYWYRQTLGQGPEFLTYFQNEAQLEKSRLLSDRFSAERPKGSFSTLEIQRTEQGDSAMYLCASSFAPTGNTEAFFGQGTRLTVV.